This is a list of T cell receptor beta chains from one sample in a study of T cell repertoires in cytomegalovirus infection. MiXCR, applied by TCRdb to the reads, yields one record per CDR3 protein. The table lists about 130,000 distinct CDR3 sequences, less than 9.5% of them singletons. Sequenced input: PBMCs. The origin of the receptors is a human donor in good health (CMV status not recorded). Some clones in this sample may be carry-over from other donors' samples. CDR3s include the opening cysteine and the closing phenylalanine or tryptophan. The D gene is left open where the match is weak. The size entry is marked missing in some rows and otherwise reads once, few, many or a size class.

J gene | V gene | D gene | clone size | CDR3 protein | CDR3 DNA
TRBJ1-2 | TRBV7-2 | NA | many | CASTFGDGGYTF | TGTGCCAGCACCTTTGGGGACGGAGGCTACACCTTC
TRBJ1-2 | TRBV4-1 | NA | NA | CASSMRNYGYTF | TGCGCCAGCAGCATGCGGAACTATGGCTACACCTTC
TRBJ1-2 | TRBV7-2 | NA | NA | CASSLDGFNPYTHYGYTF | TGTGCCAGCAGCTTAGACGGGTTCAACCCCTATACGCACTATGGCTACACCTTC
TRBJ1-1 | TRBV6-6 | NA | many | CASSRRTGGTEAFF | TGTGCCAGCAGTCGTCGCACAGGTGGGACTGAAGCTTTCTTT
TRBJ2-5 | TRBV7-8 | TRBD1 | many | CASAADRVIETQYF | TGTGCCTCGGCCGCGGACAGGGTTATAGAGACCCAGTACTTC
TRBJ2-1 | TRBV20-1 | NA | many | CSARVRTAYNYNEQFF | TGCAGTGCTAGAGTGCGGACAGCCTATAACTACAATGAGCAGTTCTTC
TRBJ1-5 | TRBV20-1 | NA | NA | CSARDVDNWQPQHF | TGCAGTGCTAGAGATGTGGACAATTGGCAGCCCCAGCATTTT
TRBJ2-3 | TRBV7-6 | NA | many | CASSLAEGVDTQYF | TGTGCCAGCAGCTTAGCGGAGGGAGTAGATACGCAGTATTTT
TRBJ2-1 | TRBV12-3/TRBV12-4 | NA | many | CASRRDLRRDEQFF | TGTGCCAGCAGACGGGACCTCCGGAGGGATGAGCAGTTCTTC
TRBJ1-3 | TRBV7-6 | NA | many | CASSLGVLTSGNTIYF | TGTGCCAGCAGCTTAGGGGTTCTGACCTCTGGAAACACCATATATTTT
TRBJ2-1 | TRBV7-2 | NA | many | CASSFGGTNNEQFF | TGTGCCAGCAGCTTCGGCGGGACCAACAATGAGCAGTTCTTC
TRBJ2-4 | TRBV6-1 | NA | many | CASSGGRLAKNIQYF | TGTGCCAGCAGTGGGGGCCGGTTGGCCAAAAACATTCAGTACTTC
TRBJ2-1 | TRBV4-1 | TRBD1 | many | CASSQGTGDEQFF | TGCGCCAGCAGCCAAGGGACAGGCGATGAGCAGTTCTTC
TRBJ1-3 | TRBV12-3/TRBV12-4 | NA | NA | CASSFLESGNTIYF | TGTGCCAGCAGTTTTTTGGAGTCTGGAAACACCATATATTTT
TRBJ2-3 | TRBV7-2 | TRBD2 | many | CASSSGLAGGTDTQYF | TGTGCCAGCAGCTCTGGACTAGCGGGGGGAACAGATACGCAGTATTTT
TRBJ2-7 | TRBV28 | TRBD1 | many | CASSALRGQGYEQYF | TGTGCCAGCAGTGCCCTAAGGGGGCAGGGGTACGAGCAGTACTTC
TRBJ2-5 | TRBV7-8 | NA | many | CASSLDETRSTQYF | TGTGCCAGCAGCTTAGATGAGACTCGCTCGACCCAGTACTTC
TRBJ2-1 | TRBV7-2 | TRBD2 | many | CASSLGLAGGRGGRTYNEQFF | TGTGCCAGCAGCTTAGGACTAGCGGGAGGGAGGGGGGGTAGGACCTACAATGAGCAGTTCTTC
TRBJ1-1 | TRBV20-1 | NA | few | CSASSISSMNTEAFF | TGCAGTGCTAGCAGTATATCAAGTATGAACACTGAAGCTTTCTTT
TRBJ1-1 | TRBV11-2 | NA | many | CASSPERGAGEAFF | TGTGCCAGCAGCCCAGAGCGGGGGGCGGGTGAAGCTTTCTTT
TRBJ2-1 | TRBV7-8 | NA | many | CASSGSGPYNEQFF | TGTGCCAGCAGCGGAAGTGGGCCTTACAATGAGCAGTTCTTC
TRBJ2-3 | TRBV7-2 | TRBD2 | many | CASSLGGLAVGDTQYF | TGTGCCAGCAGCTTAGGCGGCCTAGCGGTTGGGGATACGCAGTATTTT